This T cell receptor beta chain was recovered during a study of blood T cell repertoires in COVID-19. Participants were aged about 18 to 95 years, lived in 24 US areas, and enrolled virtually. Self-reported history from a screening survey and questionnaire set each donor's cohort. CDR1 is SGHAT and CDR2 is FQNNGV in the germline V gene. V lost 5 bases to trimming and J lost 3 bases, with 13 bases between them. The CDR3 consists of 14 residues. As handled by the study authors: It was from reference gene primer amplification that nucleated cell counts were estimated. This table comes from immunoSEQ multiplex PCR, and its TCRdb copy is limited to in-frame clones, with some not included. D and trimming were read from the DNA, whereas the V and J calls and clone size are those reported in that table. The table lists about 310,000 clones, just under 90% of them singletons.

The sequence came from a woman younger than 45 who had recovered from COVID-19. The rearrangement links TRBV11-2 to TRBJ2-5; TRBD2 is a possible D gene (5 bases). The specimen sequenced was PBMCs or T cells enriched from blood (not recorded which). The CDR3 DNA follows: TGTGCCAGCAGCCCGCACTTCGGGGAAGAGACCCAGTACTTC. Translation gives CASSPHFGEETQYF.